These 4 T cell receptor beta chains were all obtained from the same sample, sequenced in a study of T cell changes during pregnancy in multiple sclerosis. The assay was immunoSEQ multiplex PCR, and TCRdb's table has in-frame clones only and misses some. The sample contains around 62,000 clones, around 93% of which appear only once. Sequencing was performed on CD4+ T cells from peripheral blood mononuclear cells, taken in the first trimester of pregnancy. The receptors originated from a female donor with multiple sclerosis, enrolled in a pregnancy study.

This clone was observed a single time. V is TRBV7-3 and J is TRBJ1-3, with 7 bases identical to TRBD1. The CDR3 is 14 amino acids. V lost 5 bases to trimming and J lost 8 bases; unmatched junction nucleotides: 9. Germline lookup yields CDR1 SGHTA and CDR2 FQGTGA. This CDR3 reads CASSRQGPLDTIYF. CDR3 coding DNA: TGTGCCAGCAGCCGACAGGGTCCGTTGGACACCATATATTTT. Full variable domain (rest looked up from reference TRBV7-3 and TRBJ1-3): GAGVSQTPSNKVTEKGKYVELRCDPISGHTALYWYRQSLGQGPEFLIYFQGTGAADDSGLPNDRFFAVRPEGSVSTLKIQRTERGDSAVYLCASSRQGPLDTIYFGEGSWLTVV.

The CDR3 sequence: CASSHVSGFSTDTQYF. CDR3 nucleotide sequence: TGCGCCAGCAGCCACGTTAGCGGGTTTAGCACAGATACGCAGTATTTT. The chain carries TRBV4-1 and TRBJ2-3; 7 bases fit TRBD2. V dropped 3 bases and J dropped 0; count of bases not matched to a gene: 6. Germline V gene lookup returns CDR1 MGHRA and CDR2 YSYEKL. The CDR3 consists of 16 residues.

The V and J genes are TRBV19 and TRBJ2-2; D is ambiguous. This CDR3 is built from 13 residues. V lost 3 bases to trimming and J lost 2 bases, with 4 bases between them. CDR1 is LNHDA, CDR2 SQIVND, per germline (reference sequence). The chain's CDR3 is CASSILNTGELFF. The CDR3 region has the DNA TGTGCCAGTAGTATCTTAAACACCGGGGAGCTGTTTTTT.

The chain recombines TRBV7-3 with TRBJ2-3; D not resolved. Germline CDR1 SGHTA, CDR2 FQGTGA. The CDR3 runs to 13 residues. Trimming shortened V by 3 bases and J by 7 bases, and 11 bases separated the two germline ends. Here the CDR3 reads CASSFMGPNTQYF. CDR3 nucleotide sequence: TGTGCCAGCAGCTTTATGGGCCCAAATACGCAGTATTTT.